The next 10 T cell receptor beta chains were all read from a single sample in a study of early T cells in non-severe SARS-CoV-2 infection (dated by TCRdb to 2020 to 2023). The receptor library was made with 5' RACE. TCRdb lists the instrument as NextSeq 500. Starting from the raw public reads, TCRdb applied fastp trimming at Q25, assembled clones with MiXCR and retained in-frame beta chains. Each entry merges the rows of one CDR3 protein and shows their most common DNA and genes. The sample data list 20,000 to 30,000 distinct CDR3 sequences, and less than 6% of these were observed just once. The ten largest make up approximately 2.5% of the sample. The source material was whole blood. These TCRs come from an adult who was a healthcare worker with PCR-confirmed SARS-CoV-2 infection or an uninfected control (not recorded which).

This clonotype was seen many times. The chain combines TRBV7-9 with TRBJ1-2; D gene unclear. Germline V gene lookup returns CDR1 SEHNR and CDR2 FQNEAQ (reference sequence). This CDR3 has 15 amino acids. The V and J ends lost 5 bases and 1 base respectively, with 14 bases between them. CDR3: CASSPEYSFNYGYTF. In DNA form, the CDR3 reads TGTGCCAGCAGCCCGGAATACAGCTTTAACTATGGCTACACCTTC.

This clonotype has ten or more counts. V usage is TRBV20-1 and J usage is TRBJ1-1, with unresolved D. CDR1 is DFQATT, CDR2 SNEGSKA, per germline (reference sequence). The CDR3 is made up of 11 amino acids. Trimming took 6 bases from V and 3 from J, leaving 8 bases between them. The CDR3 is CSADGDTEAFF. In DNA form, the CDR3 reads TGCAGTGCGGACGGGGACACTGAAGCTTTCTTT.

In its sample, this clonotype was seen many times. The chain joins TRBV24-1 to TRBJ1-2, with D possibly TRBD1 on 5 matching bases. Germline lookup yields CDR1 KGHDR and CDR2 SFDVKD. The germline V and J ends were trimmed by 6 bases and 2 bases, with 12 bases remaining between them. The CDR3 covers 14 residues. CDR3 bases: TGTGCCACCAGTTCCGGACGGGACAACTATGGCTACACCTTC. This translates into CATSSGRDNYGYTF.

At least ten counts were recorded for this clonotype. The rearrangement joins TRBV20-1 to TRBJ1-6; unclear D gene. Germline CDR1 is DFQATT and CDR2 is SNEGSKA (reference sequence). V was shortened by 3 bases and J by 5 bases, with 11 bases between the two germline ends. The CDR3 is 14 residues long. This CDR3 is CSASSARDNSPLHF. CDR3 bases: TGCAGTGCTAGTAGTGCAAGGGATAATTCACCCCTCCACTTT.

This clonotype was detected ten times or more. V usage is TRBV9 and J usage is TRBJ2-1, with 14 bases fitting TRBD2. CDR1 is SGDLS, CDR2 YYNGEE, per germline. CDR3 length: 16 residues. After removal of 2 bases from V and 7 bases from J, the junction contained 5 bases not matched to a gene. CDR3 residues: CASSVTGTSGGNEQFF. The CDR3 bases are TGTGCCAGCAGCGTGACCGGGACTAGCGGGGGTAATGAGCAGTTCTTC.

This clonotype was observed at least ten times. The chain's CDR3 is CASSRRQNTEAFF. The CDR3 DNA sequence: TGTGCCAGCAGTAGAAGACAGAACACTGAAGCTTTCTTT. V gene TRBV2 combines with J gene TRBJ1-1; D unresolved. CDR1 is SNHLY and CDR2 is FYNNEI in the germline V gene. The CDR3 length is 13 residues. V lost 5 bases, J lost 1 base, and 8 bases lay in between.

This clonotype was counted at least ten times. J is TRBJ1-2 and V is TRBV20-1; D is unresolved. Trimming cost V 6 bases and J 9 bases, with 17 bases left between them. The CDR3 spans 12 residues. Germline V lookup: CDR1 DFQATT, CDR2 SNEGSKA (reference sequence). The CDR3 DNA sequence: TGCAGTGCGATAGTAGAGATCGGTTGCTACACCTTC. It translates to CSAIVEIGCYTF.

This clonotype was counted at least ten times. This chain connects TRBV5-5 to TRBJ2-5, with D possibly TRBD2 on 5 matching bases. The CDR3 sequence is 15 residues long. Germline V gives CDR1 SGHKS, CDR2 YYEKEE (reference sequence). Trimming removed 6 bases from V and 5 bases from J, with 20 bases in between. The CDR3 loop is CASNQVAGVRETQYF. In DNA form, the CDR3 reads TGTGCCAGCAACCAGGTCGCCGGGGTGAGGGAGACCCAGTACTTC.

The chain is built from TRBV6-6 and TRBJ1-5; possible D gene TRBD1, 6 bases. CDR1 and CDR2 (germline): MNHNY, SVGAGI (reference sequence). Trimming stripped 6 bases from V and 5 bases from J, with 14 bases between. The CDR3 sequence is 14 residues long. The CDR3 bases are TGTGCCAGCAGCCCAGGGGCAGGGCATCAGCCCCAGCATTTT. Translation gives CASSPGAGHQPQHF.

In this sample, this clonotype turned up many times. The V call is TRBV18, the J call TRBJ1-1; D may be TRBD1 (5 bases). This CDR3 is 14 amino acids long. Trimming removed 2 bases at V and 4 bases at J, with 11 bases between. CDR1 is KGHSH and CDR2 is LQKENI in the germline V gene. CDR3 protein: CASSPGSQGTEAFF. CDR3 sequence (DNA): TGTGCCAGCTCACCAGGGTCCCAGGGCACTGAAGCTTTCTTT.